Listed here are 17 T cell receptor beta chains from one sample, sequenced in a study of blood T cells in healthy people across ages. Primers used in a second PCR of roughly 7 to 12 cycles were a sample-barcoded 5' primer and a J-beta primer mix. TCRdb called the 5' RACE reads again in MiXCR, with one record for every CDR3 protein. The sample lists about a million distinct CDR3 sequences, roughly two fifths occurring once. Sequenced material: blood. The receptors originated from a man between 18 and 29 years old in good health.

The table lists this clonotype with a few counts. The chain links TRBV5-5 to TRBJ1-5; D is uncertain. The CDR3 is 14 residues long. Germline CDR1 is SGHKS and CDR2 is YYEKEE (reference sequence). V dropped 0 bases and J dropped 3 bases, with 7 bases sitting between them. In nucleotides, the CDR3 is TGTGCCAGCAGCTTGGAACAGTACAATCAGCCCCAGCATTTT. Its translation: CASSLEQYNQPQHF.

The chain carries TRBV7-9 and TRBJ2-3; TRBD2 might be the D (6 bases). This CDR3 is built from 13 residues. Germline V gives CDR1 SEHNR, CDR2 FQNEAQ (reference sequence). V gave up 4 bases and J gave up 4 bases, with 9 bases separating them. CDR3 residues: CASSWRGSDTQYF. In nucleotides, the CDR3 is TGTGCCAGCAGCTGGCGGGGTTCAGATACGCAGTATTTT.

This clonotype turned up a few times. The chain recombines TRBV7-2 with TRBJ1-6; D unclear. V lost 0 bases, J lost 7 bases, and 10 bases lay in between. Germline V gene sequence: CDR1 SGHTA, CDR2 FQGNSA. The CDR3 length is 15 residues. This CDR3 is CASSLAAQINSPLHF. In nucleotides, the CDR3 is TGTGCCAGCAGCTTAGCGGCTCAGATAAATTCACCCCTCCACTTT. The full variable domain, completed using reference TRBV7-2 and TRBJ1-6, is GAGVSQSPSNKVTEKGKDVELRCDPISGHTALYWYRQSLGQGLEFLIYFQGNSAPDKSGLPSDRFSAERTGGSVSTLTIQRTQQEDSAVYLCASSLAAQINSPLHFGNGTRLTVT.

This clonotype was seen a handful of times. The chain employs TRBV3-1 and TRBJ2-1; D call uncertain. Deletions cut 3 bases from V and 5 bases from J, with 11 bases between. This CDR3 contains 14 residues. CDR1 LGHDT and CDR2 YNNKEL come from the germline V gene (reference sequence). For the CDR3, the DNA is TGTGCCAGCAGCCATCCAAGCGTAGACAATGAGCAGTTCTTC. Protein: CASSHPSVDNEQFF.

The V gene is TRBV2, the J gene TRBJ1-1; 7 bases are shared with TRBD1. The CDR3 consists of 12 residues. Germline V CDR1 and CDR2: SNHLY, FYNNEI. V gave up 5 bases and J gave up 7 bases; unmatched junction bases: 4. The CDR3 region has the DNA TGTGCCAGCAGTCTGGACAGGTTTGAAGCTTTCTTT. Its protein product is CASSLDRFEAFF.

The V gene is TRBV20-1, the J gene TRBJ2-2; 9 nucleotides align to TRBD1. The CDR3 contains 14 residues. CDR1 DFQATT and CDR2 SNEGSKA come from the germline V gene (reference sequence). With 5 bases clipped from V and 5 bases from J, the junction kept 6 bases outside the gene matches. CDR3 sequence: CSAYRDRETGELFF. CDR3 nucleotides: TGCAGTGCTTACCGGGACAGGGAAACCGGGGAGCTGTTTTTT.

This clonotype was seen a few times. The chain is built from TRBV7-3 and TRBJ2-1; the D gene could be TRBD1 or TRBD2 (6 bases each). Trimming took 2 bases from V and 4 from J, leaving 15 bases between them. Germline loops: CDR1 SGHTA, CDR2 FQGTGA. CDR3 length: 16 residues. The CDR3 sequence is CASSLSGAFQYNEQFF. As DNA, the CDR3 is TGTGCCAGCAGCTTATCGGGGGCCTTCCAGTACAATGAGCAGTTCTTC.

CDR3: CASSYRDRQNYGYTF. The CDR3 DNA reads TGTGCCAGCAGTTACCGGGACAGGCAAAACTATGGCTACACCTTC. This chain links TRBV6-2 or TRBV6-3 with TRBJ1-2; 8 bases agree with TRBD1. From germline, CDR1 is MNHEY and CDR2 SVGEGT. The trim removed 2 bases at V and 2 bases at J, leaving 4 bases unmatched. The CDR3 extends over 15 amino acids.

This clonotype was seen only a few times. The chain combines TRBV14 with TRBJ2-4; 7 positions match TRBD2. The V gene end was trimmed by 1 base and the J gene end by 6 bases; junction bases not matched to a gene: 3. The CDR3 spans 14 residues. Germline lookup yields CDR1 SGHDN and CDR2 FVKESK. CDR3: CASSQAGRANIQYF. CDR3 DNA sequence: TGTGCCAGCAGCCAAGCGGGGAGGGCAAACATTCAGTACTTC.

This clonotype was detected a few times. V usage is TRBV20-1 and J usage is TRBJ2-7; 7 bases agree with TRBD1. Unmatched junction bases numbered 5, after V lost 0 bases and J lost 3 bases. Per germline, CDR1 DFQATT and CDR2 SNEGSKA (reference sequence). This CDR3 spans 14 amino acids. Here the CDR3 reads CSARDRDSLYEQYF. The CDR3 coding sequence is TGCAGTGCTAGAGACCGGGACAGTCTCTACGAGCAGTACTTC.

In DNA, the CDR3 is TGTGCCAGCAGTGAATCGCGGCAGGGGAGGGAGTACTTC. Translating gives CASSESRQGREYF. The chain uses TRBV2 and TRBJ2-5; TRBD2 is a possible D gene (7 bases). Germline V gene lookup returns CDR1 SNHLY and CDR2 FYNNEI. This CDR3 has 13 amino acids. V was clipped by 2 bases and J by 12 bases, with 16 bases between them.

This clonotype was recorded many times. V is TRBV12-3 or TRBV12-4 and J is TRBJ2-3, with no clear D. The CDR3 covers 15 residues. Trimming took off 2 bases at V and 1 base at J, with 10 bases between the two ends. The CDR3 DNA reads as TGTGCCAGCAGTTTAAAAGGAATCCGCACAGATACGCAGTATTTT. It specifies CASSLKGIRTDTQYF.

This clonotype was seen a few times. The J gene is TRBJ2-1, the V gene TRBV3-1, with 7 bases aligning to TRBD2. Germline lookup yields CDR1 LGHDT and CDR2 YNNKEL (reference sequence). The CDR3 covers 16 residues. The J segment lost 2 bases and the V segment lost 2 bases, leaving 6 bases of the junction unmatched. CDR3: CASSQSGGGAYNEQFF. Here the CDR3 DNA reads TGTGCCAGCAGCCAATCCGGCGGGGGAGCCTACAATGAGCAGTTCTTC.

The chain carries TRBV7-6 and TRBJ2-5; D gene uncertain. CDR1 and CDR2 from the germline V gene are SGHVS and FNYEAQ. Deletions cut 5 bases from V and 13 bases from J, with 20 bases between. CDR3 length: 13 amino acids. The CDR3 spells CASSPQGFEARYF. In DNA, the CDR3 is TGTGCCAGCAGCCCCCAAGGGTTTGAGGCCCGGTACTTC. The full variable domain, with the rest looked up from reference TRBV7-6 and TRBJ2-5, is GAGVSQSPRYKVTKRGQDVALRCDPISGHVSLYWYRQALGQGPEFLTYFNYEAQQDKSGLPNDRFSAERPEGSISTLTIQRTEQRDSAMYRCASSPQGFEARYFGPGTRLLVL.

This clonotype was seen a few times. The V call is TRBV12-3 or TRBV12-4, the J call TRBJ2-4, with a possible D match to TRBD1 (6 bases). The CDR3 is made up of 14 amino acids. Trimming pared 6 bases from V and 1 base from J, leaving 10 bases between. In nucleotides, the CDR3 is TGTGCCAGCAGCTCCACAGGGGCCAAAAACATTCAGTACTTC. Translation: CASSSTGAKNIQYF.

CDR3 sequence reads: CASSYSKLAETQYF. In DNA form, the CDR3 reads TGTGCCAGCAGTTACTCAAAACTGGCGGAGACCCAGTACTTC. The V call is TRBV6-2 or TRBV6-3, the J call TRBJ2-5; D is ambiguous. Germline V gives CDR1 MNHEY, CDR2 SVGEGT. The CDR3 totals 14 residues. V was cut by 0 bases and J by 5 bases, with 10 bases left in between.

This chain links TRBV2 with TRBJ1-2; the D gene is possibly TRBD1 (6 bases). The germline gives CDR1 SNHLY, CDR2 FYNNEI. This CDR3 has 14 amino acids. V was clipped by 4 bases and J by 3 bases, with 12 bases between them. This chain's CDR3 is CASSAGVRDYGYTF. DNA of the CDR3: TGTGCCAGCAGTGCAGGGGTTAGGGACTATGGCTACACCTTC.